This T cell receptor beta chain is from a study of beta chain features in type 1 diabetes. The study's findings and limits: Cells that show high TCR expression could be over-represented by cDNA sequencing.

The CDR3 covers 16 residues. Germline V CDR1 and CDR2: SGHVS, FNYEAQ. The V segment lost 0 bases and the J segment 2 bases; nucleotides outside the gene matches: 4. In regard to this clone: What it binds is not known.

Per donor, one heparinised blood draw averaged approximately 120 mL. Sorting that relied on CD45RO/CCR7/CD25/CD127/CD95/CD27 yielded CD4+ naive, central memory, regulatory and stem cell-like memory cells. Purity (above 95%) was reached by all sorted populations. All of the isolated RNA was reverse transcribed, so expressed TCRB transcripts were sequenced. The protocol was immunoSEQ multiplex PCR, while the TCRdb copy is restricted to in-frame clones and leaves out a portion. The data show about 210,000 clones, with about a tenth seen just once and less than 1.5% held by the top ten. V gene TRBV7-6 combines with J gene TRBJ2-7; 10 bases agree with TRBD1. The TCR comes from a young man in good health. Sequenced sample: central memory CD4+ T cells from blood. The CDR3 DNA reads TGTGCCAGCAGCTTAGCCGGGACAGGGGAGACCTACGAGCAGTACTTC. Translating gives CASSLAGTGETYEQYF.